This paragraph covers one T cell receptor (beta chain) sequence. It was with random hexamers that about 0.45 to 1 ug RNA was reverse transcribed. Coverage of TCR beta CDR3 amplification by immunoSEQ multiplex PCR extended to 54 Vbeta and 13 Jbeta. TCRdb recomputed calls from the immunoSEQ multiplex PCR reads with MiXCR, one row per CDR3 protein. The data show roughly 200,000 distinct CDR3 sequences, about 94% seen once. The data belong to a study of CD8 T cells in Susac syndrome. The V segment lost 5 bases and the J segment 3 bases; nucleotides outside the gene matches: 6. The germline CDR1 and CDR2 sequences are MRHNA and SNTAGT. The CDR3 runs 14 residues. TCR beta was sequenced from blood CD8+ and CD4+ T cells. Controls matched for age and sex were healthy donors.

The J gene is TRBJ1-1, the V gene TRBV6-4; 7 nucleotides line up with TRBD1. The TCR was taken from a human donor in good health. Input material: CD4+ T cells from PBMCs. CDR3 amino acids: CASSFGQADTEAFF. The CDR3 nucleotides read TGTGCCAGCAGTTTCGGACAGGCGGACACTGAAGCTTTCTTT.